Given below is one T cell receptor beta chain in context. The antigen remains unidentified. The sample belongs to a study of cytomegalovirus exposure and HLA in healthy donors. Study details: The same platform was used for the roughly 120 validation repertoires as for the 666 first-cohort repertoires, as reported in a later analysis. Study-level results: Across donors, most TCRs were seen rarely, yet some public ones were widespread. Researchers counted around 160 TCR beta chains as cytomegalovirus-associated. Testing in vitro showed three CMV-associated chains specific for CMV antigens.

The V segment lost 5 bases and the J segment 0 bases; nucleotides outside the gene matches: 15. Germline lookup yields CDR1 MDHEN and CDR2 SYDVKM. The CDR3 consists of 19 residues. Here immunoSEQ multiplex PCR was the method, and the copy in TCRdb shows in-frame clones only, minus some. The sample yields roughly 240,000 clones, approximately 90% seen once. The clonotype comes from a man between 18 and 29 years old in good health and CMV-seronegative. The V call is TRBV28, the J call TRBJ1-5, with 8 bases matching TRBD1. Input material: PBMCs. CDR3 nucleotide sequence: TGTGCCAGCAGTCCGCCCGGGACAGGAAGAGTTAATAGCAATCAGCCCCAGCATTTT. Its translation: CASSPPGTGRVNSNQPQHF. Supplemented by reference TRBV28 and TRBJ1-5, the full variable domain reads DVKVTQSSRYLVKRTGEKVFLECVQDMDHENMFWYRQDPGLGLRLIYFSYDVKMKEKGDIPEGYSVSREKKERFSLILESASTNQTSMYLCASSPPGTGRVNSNQPQHFGDGTRLSIL.